This T cell receptor (beta chain) was observed in a study of T cells in Graves' hyperthyroidism and ophthalmopathy. Study in general: Before any treatment, at initial diagnosis, peripheral blood was collected.

The CDR3 has 16 amino acids. V was cut by 5 bases and J by 0 bases, with 14 bases left in between. Germline assignment: CDR1 SGHVS and CDR2 FQNEAQ. RNA transcripts yielded amplified TCR beta CDR3 regions. First-round RT-PCR targeting the TCR CDR3 was performed with the HTBI primer set. TCRdb re-called the multiplex PCR reads with MiXCR, one entry per CDR3 protein. The sample consists of 550,000 to 700,000 distinct CDR3 sequences, approximately 15% of them appearing once. This clonotype showed up many times. The sequenced sample consisted of blood. The J gene is TRBJ1-3, the V gene TRBV7-8; D gene ambiguous. This TCR derives from a woman in her thirties or forties with Graves' ophthalmopathy. CDR3 nucleotide sequence: TGTGCCAGCAGCCAGCAACACGGCGACTCTGGAAACACCATATATTTT. This gives the protein CASSQQHGDSGNTIYF.